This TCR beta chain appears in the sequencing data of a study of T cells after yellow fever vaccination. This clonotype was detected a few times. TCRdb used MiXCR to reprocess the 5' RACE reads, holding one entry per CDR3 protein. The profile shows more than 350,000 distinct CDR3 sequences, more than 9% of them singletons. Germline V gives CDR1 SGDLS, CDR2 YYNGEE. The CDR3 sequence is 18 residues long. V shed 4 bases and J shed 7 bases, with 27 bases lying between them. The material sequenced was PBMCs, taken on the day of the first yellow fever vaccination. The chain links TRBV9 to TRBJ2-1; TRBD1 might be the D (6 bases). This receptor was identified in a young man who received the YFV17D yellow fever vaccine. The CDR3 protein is CASSPLVGRTEYENEQFF. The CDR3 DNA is TGTGCCAGCAGCCCTCTCGTAGGGCGGACAGAGTACGAGAATGAGCAGTTCTTC.